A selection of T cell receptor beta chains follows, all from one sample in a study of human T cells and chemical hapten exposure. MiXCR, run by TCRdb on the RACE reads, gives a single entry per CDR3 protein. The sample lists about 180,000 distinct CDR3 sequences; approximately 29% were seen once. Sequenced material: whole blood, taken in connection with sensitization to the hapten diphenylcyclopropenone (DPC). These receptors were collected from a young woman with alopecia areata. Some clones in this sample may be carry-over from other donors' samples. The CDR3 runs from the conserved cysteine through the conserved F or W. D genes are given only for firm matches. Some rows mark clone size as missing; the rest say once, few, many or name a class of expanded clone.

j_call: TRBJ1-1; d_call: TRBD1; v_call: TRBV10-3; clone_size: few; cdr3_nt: TGTGCCATCAGCGGGACAGTTCTCGCAACTGAAGCTTTCTTT; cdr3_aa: CAISGTVLATEAFF
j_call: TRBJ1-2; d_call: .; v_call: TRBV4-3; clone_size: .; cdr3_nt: TGCGCCAGCAGCCAGGCCACCAGGGTATACAACTATGGCTACACCTTC; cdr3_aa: CASSQATRVYNYGYTF
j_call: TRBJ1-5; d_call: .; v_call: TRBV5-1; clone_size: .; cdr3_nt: TGCGCCAGCAGCTTGTCACCGAATCAGCCCCAGCATTTT; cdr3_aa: CASSLSPNQPQHF
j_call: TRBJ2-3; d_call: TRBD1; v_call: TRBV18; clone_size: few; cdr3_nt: TGTGCCAGCTCAACTGGGACAGGGAAGCTGCCAGATACGCAGTATTTT; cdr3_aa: CASSTGTGKLPDTQYF
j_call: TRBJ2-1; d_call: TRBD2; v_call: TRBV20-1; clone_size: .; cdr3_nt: TGCAGTGCTGGTGGGACTAGCGGGAGTGGGTTCTTC; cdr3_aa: CSAGGTSGSGFF
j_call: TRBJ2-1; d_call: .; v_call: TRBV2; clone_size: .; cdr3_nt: TGTGCCAGCAGTGAGGCGGGAAAGCAGTTCTTC; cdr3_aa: CASSEAGKQFF
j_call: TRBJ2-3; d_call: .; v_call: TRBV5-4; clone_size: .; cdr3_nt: TGTGCCAGCAGCTTGGTTCGGATAGATACGCAGTATTTT; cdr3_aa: CASSLVRIDTQYF
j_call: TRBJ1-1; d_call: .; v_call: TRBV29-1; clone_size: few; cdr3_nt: TGCAGCGTTGGGCGGAGTCAGGGGCTTGGGGCTTTCTTT; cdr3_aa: CSVGRSQGLGAFF
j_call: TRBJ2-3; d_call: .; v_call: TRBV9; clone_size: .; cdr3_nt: TGTGCCAGCAGCGTGGATGGGGCTGGGGATACGCAGTATTTT; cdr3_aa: CASSVDGAGDTQYF
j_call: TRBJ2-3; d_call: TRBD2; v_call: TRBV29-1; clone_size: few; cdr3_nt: TGCAGCGTTGAACCTAGCGGGTTGTCAGATACGCAGTATTTT; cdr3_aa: CSVEPSGLSDTQYF
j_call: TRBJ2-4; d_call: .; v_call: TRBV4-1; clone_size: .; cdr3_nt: TGCGCCAGCAGCCAAGCGGGACAAAAAAACATTCAGTACTTC; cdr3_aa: CASSQAGQKNIQYF
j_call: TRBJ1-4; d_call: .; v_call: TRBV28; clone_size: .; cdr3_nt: TGTGCCAGCAGTTTGACTGGAGGGCTTGCAACTAATGAAAAACTGTTTTTT; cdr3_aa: CASSLTGGLATNEKLFF
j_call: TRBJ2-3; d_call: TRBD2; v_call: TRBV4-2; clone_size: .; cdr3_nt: TGTGCCAGCAATAGCGGGACGATGACAGATACGCAGTATTTT; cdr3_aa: CASNSGTMTDTQYF
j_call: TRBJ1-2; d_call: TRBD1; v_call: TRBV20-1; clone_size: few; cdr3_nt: TGCAGTGCTGTACCTCCGGGACAGGTCTATGGCTACACCTTC; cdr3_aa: CSAVPPGQVYGYTF
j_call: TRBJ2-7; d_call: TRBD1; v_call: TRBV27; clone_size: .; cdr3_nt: TGTGCCAGCAGTCGTGCAGGGGGAAGGTCCTACGAGCAGTACTTC; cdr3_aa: CASSRAGGRSYEQYF
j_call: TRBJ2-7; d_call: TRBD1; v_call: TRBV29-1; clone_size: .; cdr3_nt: TGCAGCGGGGGAAAGGGAGGACAGGGGATCTACGAGCAGTACTTC; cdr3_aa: CSGGKGGQGIYEQYF
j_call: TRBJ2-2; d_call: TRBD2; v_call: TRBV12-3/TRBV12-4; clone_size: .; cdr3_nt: TGTGCCAGCAGGATAGCGGGAGGCACCGGGGAGCTGTTTTTT; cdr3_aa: CASRIAGGTGELFF
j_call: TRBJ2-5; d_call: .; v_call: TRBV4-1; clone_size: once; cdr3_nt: TGCGCCAGCAGCCGGACAGTTGACCAAGAGACCCAGTACTTC; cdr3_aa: CASSRTVDQETQYF
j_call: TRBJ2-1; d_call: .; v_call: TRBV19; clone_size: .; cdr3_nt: TGTGCCAGTAGTAGATTCGCGGGTTACTACAATGAGCAGTTCTTC; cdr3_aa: CASSRFAGYYNEQFF
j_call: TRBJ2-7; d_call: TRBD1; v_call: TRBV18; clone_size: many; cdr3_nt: TGTGCCAGCTCACCCGGGACAGGGGGCCGCTACGAGCAGTACTTC; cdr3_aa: CASSPGTGGRYEQYF
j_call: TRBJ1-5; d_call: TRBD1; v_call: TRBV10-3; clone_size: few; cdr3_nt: TGTGCCATCAGCGGACAGGATAGCAATCAGCCCCAGCATTTT; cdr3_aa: CAISGQDSNQPQHF
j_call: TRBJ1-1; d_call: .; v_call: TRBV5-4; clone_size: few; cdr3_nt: TGTGCCAGCAGCTTGGGGGGGCAGCTGAACACTGAAGCTTTCTTT; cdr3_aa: CASSLGGQLNTEAFF
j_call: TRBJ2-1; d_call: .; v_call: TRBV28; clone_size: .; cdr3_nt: TGTGCCAGCAGTCCCGGGAGCGGGCTTAGGTCCTACAATGAGCAGTTCTTC; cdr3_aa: CASSPGSGLRSYNEQFF
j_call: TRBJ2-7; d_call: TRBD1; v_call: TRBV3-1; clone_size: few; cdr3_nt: TGTGCCAGCAGCCGAACAGGGGGAGAGCAGTACTTC; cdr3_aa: CASSRTGGEQYF
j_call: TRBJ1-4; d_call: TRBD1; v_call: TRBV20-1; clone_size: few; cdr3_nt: TGCAGTGCCCGACAGGGTATTGGGACAACGGCCGGAAAACTGTTTTTT; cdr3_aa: CSARQGIGTTAGKLFF
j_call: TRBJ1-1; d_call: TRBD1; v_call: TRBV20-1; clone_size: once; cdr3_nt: TGCAGTGCTAGAGGGGACAGGGGTTCGTCGAGGGCTGAAGCTTTCTTT; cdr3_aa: CSARGDRGSSRAEAFF
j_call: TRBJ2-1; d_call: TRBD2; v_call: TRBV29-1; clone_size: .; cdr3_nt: TGCAGCGTTGTAATGTGGCTAGCGGTTACAAATGAGCAGTTCTTC; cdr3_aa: CSVVMWLAVTNEQFF
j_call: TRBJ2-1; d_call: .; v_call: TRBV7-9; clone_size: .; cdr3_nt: TGTGCCAGCAGCTTAGTCATGGTTGACAATGAGCAGTTCTTC; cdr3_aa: CASSLVMVDNEQFF
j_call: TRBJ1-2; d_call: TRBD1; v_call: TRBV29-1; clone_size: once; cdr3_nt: TGCAGCGTAGAACACCGGGACAGGGTGACGGGAGGCTACACCTTC; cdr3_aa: CSVEHRDRVTGGYTF
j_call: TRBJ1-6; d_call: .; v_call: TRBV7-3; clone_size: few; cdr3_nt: TGTGCCAGCAGCTATCAGGGAAATTCACCCCTCCACTTT; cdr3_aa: CASSYQGNSPLHF
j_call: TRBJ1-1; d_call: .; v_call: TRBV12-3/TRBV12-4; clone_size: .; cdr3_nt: TGTGCCAGCAGTTTAGCGCGGCAGGCGGCTTTCTTT; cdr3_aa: CASSLARQAAFF
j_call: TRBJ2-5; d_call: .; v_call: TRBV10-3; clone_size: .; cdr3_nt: TGTGCCATCAGTGGGCAGCAACAAGAGACCCAGTACTTC; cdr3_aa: CAISGQQQETQYF
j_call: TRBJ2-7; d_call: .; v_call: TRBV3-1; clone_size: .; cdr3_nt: TGTGCCAGCAGCCAGACCCCCCCGGGCGAGCAGTACTTC; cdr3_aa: CASSQTPPGEQYF
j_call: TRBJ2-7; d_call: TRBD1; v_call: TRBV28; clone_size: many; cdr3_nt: TGTGCCAGCAGTTTATGGAGGACAGGGCTCGGCGAGCAGTACTTC; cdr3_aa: CASSLWRTGLGEQYF
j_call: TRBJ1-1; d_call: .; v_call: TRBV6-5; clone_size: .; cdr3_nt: TGTGCCAGCAGTTACACCTTTGGGGGGCGGGGTGAAGCTTTCTTT; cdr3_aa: CASSYTFGGRGEAFF
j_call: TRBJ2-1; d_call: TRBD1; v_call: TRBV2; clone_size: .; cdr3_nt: TGTGCCAGCAGTGAAACAGGGGTGGGATACAATGAGCAGTTCTTC; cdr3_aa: CASSETGVGYNEQFF
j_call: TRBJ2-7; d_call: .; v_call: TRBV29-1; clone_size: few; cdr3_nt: TGCAGCGTGTCCACGTTTGGGGCAGGGGCCGGGGAGCAGTACTTC; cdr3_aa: CSVSTFGAGAGEQYF